Below are 22 T cell receptor beta chains sequenced from a single sample in a study of blood T cells in healthy people across ages. Primers used in a second PCR of about 7 to 12 cycles were a sample-barcoded 5' primer and a J-beta primer mix. Via MiXCR, TCRdb re-called the 5' RACE reads, giving one row per CDR3 protein. The sample shows almost 800,000 distinct CDR3 sequences, roughly 60% of them seen only once. The sequenced sample was blood. These receptors all stem from a man younger than 40 in good health.

The CDR3 nucleotides read TGTGCCAGCAGCTTAGTCTTTGGCGGGAACGCAAACATTCAGTACTTC. Its protein product is CASSLVFGGNANIQYF. The V call is TRBV7-2, the J call TRBJ2-4, with D possibly being TRBD2 (6 bases). Trimming removed 1 base at V and 6 bases at J, with 16 bases between. The length of the CDR3 is 16 residues. Germline V gene lookup returns CDR1 SGHTA and CDR2 FQGNSA.

As to this clonotype: The junction departs from germline at one end; a sequencing error may be responsible. The chain employs TRBV3-1 and TRBJ1-6; D gene unclear. CDR3 length equals 15 residues. The germline CDR1 and CDR2 sequences are LGHDT and YNNKEL (reference sequence). The CDR3 protein is CPSSRGEGLESPLHF. CDR3 sequence (DNA): TGTCCCAGCAGCCGAGGCGAAGGATTGGAGTCACCCCTCCACTTT.

The J gene is TRBJ2-5, the V gene TRBV11-2; no reliable D call. This CDR3 has 15 residues. Germline V gene data show CDR1 as SGHAT and CDR2 as FQNNGV. Deletions cut 1 base from V and 5 bases from J, with 14 bases between. The chain's CDR3 is CASSLVVGHWETQYF. The CDR3 DNA reads TGTGCCAGCAGCTTAGTAGTGGGCCACTGGGAGACCCAGTACTTC.

This clonotype was detected only a few times. This chain uses TRBV9 with TRBJ1-1, with D hard to call. Looked up from germline, CDR1 is SGDLS and CDR2 is YYNGEE. With 4 bases removed from V and 1 base from J, the gap between germline ends came to 8 bases. The CDR3 sequence is 13 residues long. CDR3 protein: CASSHSWNTEAFF. CDR3 coding DNA: TGTGCCAGCAGCCACAGTTGGAACACTGAAGCTTTCTTT.

The chain joins TRBV10-3 to TRBJ1-2; D gene uncertain. V lost 11 bases and J 8 bases, leaving 12 bases between the germline ends. CDR3 length: 10 amino acids. The germline V gene has CDR1 ENHRY and CDR2 SYGVKD. CDR3 DNA: TGTGCCCTCTATTACGGGGGCTACACCTTC. This encodes CALYYGGYTF.

The genes are TRBV7-2 and TRBJ2-1; TRBD2 matches at 11 bases. From germline, CDR1 is SGHTA and CDR2 FQGNSA. Trimming at V came to 2 bases and at J to 5 bases, leaving 5 bases not matched to a gene. This CDR3 spans 16 amino acids. This chain's CDR3 is CASSLWGTSGNNEQFF. As DNA, the CDR3 is TGTGCCAGCAGCTTATGGGGGACTAGCGGCAACAATGAGCAGTTCTTC.

The chain combines TRBV27 with TRBJ1-1; 8 bases are shared with TRBD1. Looked up from germline, CDR1 is MNHEY and CDR2 is SMNVEV (reference sequence). The J segment lost 6 bases and the V segment lost 5 bases, leaving 14 bases of the junction unmatched. The CDR3 is 16 residues long. The CDR3 bases are TGTGCCAGCAGTCCGGTTGGACAGGGAGAAGCGGCTGAAGCTTTCTTT. Protein sequence: CASSPVGQGEAAEAFF.

V is TRBV10-1 and J is TRBJ2-1; maybe TRBD1 (6 bases). V lost 2 bases, J lost 13 bases, and 18 bases lay in between. The CDR3 covers 14 residues. Germline lookup yields CDR1 WNHNN and CDR2 SYGVQD (reference sequence). The CDR3, as DNA: TGCGCCAGCAGTGAGGGCAGGGGATTTCGCGGTCAGTTCTTC. This encodes CASSEGRGFRGQFF.

This rearrangement joins TRBV6-6 to TRBJ2-6; D not certain. V lost 4 bases and J 0 bases, leaving 7 bases between the germline ends. Germline V lookup: CDR1 MNHNY, CDR2 SVGAGI (reference sequence). The CDR3 sequence is 15 residues long. The CDR3 here is CASSFFDSGANVLTF. CDR3 bases: TGTGCCAGCAGTTTCTTTGACTCTGGGGCCAACGTCCTGACTTTC.

On this clonotype: A read error may produce the germline difference seen at one junction end. The chain recombines TRBV27 with TRBJ2-4; D may be TRBD1 or TRBD2 (5 bases each). The J call may be wrong; the DNA end is better matched by TRBJ2-7. The CDR3 contains 14 residues. Germline CDR1 is MNHEY and CDR2 is SMNVEV (reference sequence). CDR3 sequence: CAGSYLGTDYEQYF. CDR3 DNA: TGTGCCGGCAGTTACTTAGGGACCGACTACGAGCAGTACTTC.

V and J are TRBV12-3 or TRBV12-4 and TRBJ1-2; tentatively, D is TRBD1 (5 bases). V lost 1 base to trimming and J lost 5 bases, with 14 bases between them. There are 15 residues in the CDR3. For the CDR3, the DNA is TGTGCCAGCAGTTTAGGGGGCGCGGTCCCGTATGGCTACACCTTC. Its protein is CASSLGGAVPYGYTF.

V usage is TRBV9 and J usage is TRBJ2-3, with 8 bases that match TRBD1. V was clipped by 4 bases and J by 8 bases; unmatched bases: 12. Germline CDR1 reads SGDLS; CDR2 reads YYNGEE. The CDR3 covers 15 residues. This CDR3 is CASSPQGQGGFTQYF. The CDR3 DNA reads TGTGCCAGCAGCCCTCAAGGACAGGGCGGATTTACGCAGTATTTT.

This chain uses TRBV9 with TRBJ2-5, with 12 bases fitting TRBD2. The trim removed 2 bases at V and 7 bases at J, leaving 9 bases unmatched. CDR1 and CDR2 from the germline V gene are SGDLS and YYNGEE. This CDR3 spans 16 amino acids. Here the CDR3 reads CASSVLAGGPGATQYF. For the CDR3, the DNA is TGTGCCAGCAGCGTCCTAGCGGGAGGGCCGGGGGCGACCCAGTACTTC.

This chain connects TRBV4-3 to TRBJ2-7, with D perhaps TRBD1 (5 bases). Germline V gene sequence: CDR1 LGHNA, CDR2 YSLEER. The CDR3 has 14 residues. Trimming pared 0 bases from V and 5 bases from J, leaving 11 bases between. The CDR3 coding sequence is TGCGCCAGCAGCCAAGATTCCGACAGAAACGAGCAGTACTTC. It is translated as CASSQDSDRNEQYF.

V and J are TRBV7-9 and TRBJ1-6; D perhaps matches TRBD1 (6 bases). V gave up 4 bases and J gave up 10 bases, with 11 bases separating them. This CDR3 has 13 amino acids. CDR1 and CDR2 (germline): SEHNR, FQNEAQ (reference sequence). CDR3 amino acids: CASSSATGSPLHF. The CDR3 nucleotides are TGTGCCAGCAGCTCGGCGACAGGCTCACCCCTCCACTTT.

The CDR3 is CASSFRDFQETQYF. DNA for the CDR3: TGTGCCAGCAGCTTTCGGGACTTCCAAGAGACCCAGTACTTC. The chain has TRBV7-2 and TRBJ2-5; D might be TRBD2 (6 bases). The CDR3 has 14 amino acids. Per germline, CDR1 SGHTA and CDR2 FQGNSA. V gave up 3 bases and J gave up 1 base, with 9 bases separating them.

This clonotype was picked up a small number of times. The chain links TRBV28 to TRBJ1-2; no definite D call. V dropped 4 bases and J dropped 4 bases, with 10 bases sitting between them. The CDR3 spans 13 residues. Germline loops: CDR1 MDHEN, CDR2 SYDVKM. CDR3 nucleotides: TGTGCCAGCAGTTGGGGAGCGGGCTATGGCTACACCTTC. Translation gives CASSWGAGYGYTF.

Here the CDR3 reads CASTSTEGFSYEQYF. DNA for the CDR3: TGTGCCAGCACCAGTACCGAGGGGTTCTCCTACGAGCAGTACTTC. J is TRBJ2-7 and V is TRBV7-8; TRBD1 or TRBD2 may be the D gene (5 bases each). This CDR3 spans 15 amino acids. Trimming removed 7 bases from V and 0 bases from J, with 16 bases in between. The germline gives CDR1 SGHVS, CDR2 FQNEAQ.

J is TRBJ2-3 and V is TRBV11-2; 8 nucleotides align to TRBD1. CDR1 and CDR2 (germline): SGHAT, FQNNGV. V shed 5 bases and J 2 bases; nucleotides not matched to a gene: 6. CDR3 size: 15 residues. The CDR3 DNA reads TGTGCCAGCAGCATGCGGGACAGGTCCACAGATACGCAGTATTTT. Its protein is CASSMRDRSTDTQYF.

The chain combines TRBV6-5 with TRBJ1-4; no firm D call. The CDR3 runs 13 residues. Trimming pared 6 bases from V and 7 bases from J, leaving 12 bases between. Germline lookup yields CDR1 MNHEY and CDR2 SVGAGI. The CDR3 protein is CASRYGRFEKLFF. In DNA form, the CDR3 reads TGTGCCAGCAGATACGGACGGTTTGAAAAACTGTTTTTT.

In regard to this clonotype: Mismatch with germline at one junction end may stem from a read error. The V gene is TRBV7-7, the J gene TRBJ2-5; D is possibly TRBD1 or TRBD2 (7 bases each). The length of the CDR3 is 15 residues. CDR1 and CDR2 from the germline V gene are SSHAT and FNYEAQ (reference sequence). CDR3 nucleotides: TGTGCTAGCAGCTTAGCACAGGGGAGGGAAGAGACCCAGTACTTC. Translation: CASSLAQGREETQYF.

The CDR3 region has the DNA TGTGCCAGCTCAGGATCGGCGGGGAGTTCAGATACGCAGTATTTT. Amino acid sequence: CASSGSAGSSDTQYF. The J gene is TRBJ2-3, the V gene TRBV18; tentatively, D is TRBD2 (6 bases). V was cut by 5 bases and J by 4 bases, with 16 bases left in between. The CDR3 totals 15 residues. The germline V gene has CDR1 KGHSH and CDR2 LQKENI.